The following is a T cell receptor beta chain sequence with its context. Antigen unknown. Original handling: Pooled Tregs gave 50,000 to 60,000 patient and some 100,000 donor TCRbeta sequences. The assay was immunoSEQ multiplex PCR, and TCRdb's table has in-frame clones only and misses some. V, J and clone size were drawn from that table, and D and trimming were deduced from the DNA. The sample lists some 1,500 clones, less than 90% occurring once. Regulatory T cells were sorted as CD4+CD25hiCD127low/negative cells. This sample was included in a study of B cell selection in AIRE deficiency. Study observations and caveats: CDR3s were shorter in shared Treg sequences, reflecting few non-templated nucleotide insertions. Of 3,500 to 4,000 shared Treg TCRbeta sequences, roughly 32% were healthy-donor-only and around 8.7% patient-only. Patient Tconv cells held around 30% of Treg sequences shared by healthy donors.

Per germline, CDR1 MDHEN and CDR2 SYDVKM. V lost 3 bases to trimming and J lost 6 bases, with 20 bases between them. The CDR3 totals 17 residues. The chain uses TRBV28 and TRBJ2-2, with D perhaps TRBD2 (5 bases). This sequence originates from a human donor in good health. Sequenced sample: CD4+CD25+ Tregs sorted from PBMCs. The CDR3 nucleotides read TGTGCCAGCAGTTTGAGGGCACGTGTTTGGGGAGCCGGGGAGCTGTTTTTT. This translates into CASSLRARVWGAGELFF.